This T cell receptor (beta chain) was found in a study of CD4+ T cells in melanoma. Concerning this clone: The antigen remains undetermined.

Study observations and caveats: A reported correlation linked neoantigen-specific CD4+ T cells to CD8+, macrophage and B cell function. Reportedly, melanoma neoantigen-specific CD4+ T cells showed varied differentiation states.

This CDR3 spans 15 amino acids. V was clipped by 5 bases and J by 1 base; unmatched bases: 2. The germline V gene has CDR1 SGHNT and CDR2 YENEEA. Generated by immunoSEQ multiplex PCR, the TCRdb table keeps only in-frame clones and is missing some. In the table there are 9,500 to 10,000 clones, roughly two thirds of which are singletons. This receptor was identified in a human donor with melanoma. Sequencing was done on a sample of cells from a culture (not recorded whether cultured in vitro). V and J are TRBV11-3 and TRBJ2-1; 10 bases fit TRBD2. CDR3 in DNA: TGTGCCAGCAGCCTTAGCGGGGGGTCCTACAATGAGCAGTTCTTC. This encodes CASSLSGGSYNEQFF.